Listed below are T cell receptor beta chains from one sample, sequenced in a study of identical twins. Each CDR3 protein is one row after TCRdb ran MiXCR on the 5' RACE reads. Of about 810,000 distinct CDR3 sequences in the sample, roughly an eighth were seen once. The same sample was also studied in work on yellow fever vaccine responses in identical twins.

The sample was PBMCs. The receptors come from a woman younger than 35 in good health. Each CDR3 is given with its conserved first and last residue. A D gene is named only where the DNA matches it firmly. A row's size may be missing; if present it is once, few, many or a size class.

many | TRBD1 | TRBJ2-2 | TRBV7-9 | TGTGCCAGCAGCCTGGGACAGAGAAACACCGGGGAGCTGTTTTTT | CASSLGQRNTGELFF
NA | NA | TRBJ2-1 | TRBV11-2 | TGTGCCAGCACCCTGGGACGGGGATACAATGAGCAGTTCTTC | CASTLGRGYNEQFF
NA | TRBD2 | TRBJ2-5 | TRBV27 | TGTGCCAGCAGTTCCGATCCCCCGGGACTAGCGGGACCGGTGAAAGAGACCCAGTACTTC | CASSSDPPGLAGPVKETQYF
few | NA | TRBJ2-3 | TRBV28 | TGTGCCACCCAACAGGGTCTAGCCCTAACAGATACGCAGTATTTT | CATQQGLALTDTQYF
NA | NA | TRBJ1-1 | TRBV5-1 | TGCGCCAGCGGCCGACGGGGTGGTGACACTGAAGCTTTCTTT | CASGRRGGDTEAFF
NA | TRBD2 | TRBJ2-1 | TRBV20-1 | TGCAGTGCTAGATACAGAACTAGCGGGAGCTATGAGCAGTTCTTC | CSARYRTSGSYEQFF
few | NA | TRBJ2-1 | TRBV20-1 | TGCAGTGCTTCTCCCAGGGTTTCCTACAATGAGCAGTTCTTC | CSASPRVSYNEQFF
few | TRBD1 | TRBJ2-2 | TRBV5-1 | TGCGCCAGCAGCTGGAGGACAGGAGATAACACCGGGGAGCTGTTTTTT | CASSWRTGDNTGELFF
NA | NA | TRBJ2-2 | TRBV27 | TGTGCCAGCAGTTTAACAACAGGTAGCGGCGGGGAGCTGTTTTTT | CASSLTTGSGGELFF
NA | TRBD2 | TRBJ2-3 | TRBV27 | TGTGCCAGCAGCCAGCGGGGCAGAGGTACAGATACGCAGTATTTT | CASSQRGRGTDTQYF
few | TRBD2 | TRBJ2-5 | TRBV7-6 | TGTGCCAGCAGCGAGAGCGAGCGGGAGATGGAGACCCAGTACTTC | CASSESEREMETQYF
NA | NA | TRBJ2-2 | TRBV7-8 | TGTGCCAGCATTTTTCGGGGTAGCGGATCCCCTTTGAACACCGGGGAGCTGTTTTTT | CASIFRGSGSPLNTGELFF
NA | TRBD1 | TRBJ1-5 | TRBV28 | TGTGCCAGCAGTCCTCTCGACAGGGACCTGGCCCAGCCCCAGCATTTT | CASSPLDRDLAQPQHF
few | NA | TRBJ2-5 | TRBV18 | TGTGCCAGCTCAGTCACCACCCGGGGGTACCAAGAGACCCAGTACTTC | CASSVTTRGYQETQYF
few | NA | TRBJ2-5 | TRBV7-6 | TGTGCCAGCAGCTCAAGACAAGGACTTATCGAGACCCAGTACTTC | CASSSRQGLIETQYF
many | NA | TRBJ2-7 | TRBV3-1 | TGTGCCAGCAGCCAAGATGTAGGGGGAAGATTGTACGAGCAGTACTTC | CASSQDVGGRLYEQYF
many | NA | TRBJ2-2 | TRBV10-3 | TGTGCCATCAGTGACTCGAACACCGGGGAGCTGTTTTTT | CAISDSNTGELFF
NA | NA | TRBJ2-1 | TRBV6-1 | TGTGCCAGCGACTGGGGCTCCTACAATGAGCAGTTCTTC | CASDWGSYNEQFF
NA | TRBD2 | TRBJ2-7 | TRBV4-2 | TGTGCCAGCAGCCAAGCAACTAGCGGGAGTTACGAGCAGTACTTC | CASSQATSGSYEQYF
NA | TRBD2 | TRBJ2-3 | TRBV7-8 | TGTGCCAGCAGCCCACCCCTGCGGGAGGGGGCAGATACGCAGTATTTT | CASSPPLREGADTQYF
few | NA | TRBJ2-3 | TRBV10-3 | TGTGCCATCGGCTTTGGCCAGGGTGAGTCGACAGATACGCAGTATTTT | CAIGFGQGESTDTQYF
NA | TRBD2 | TRBJ2-3 | TRBV2 | TGTGCCAGCCAACCGGCTAGCGGGGGGGTTACCCCAGATACGCAGTATTTT | CASQPASGGVTPDTQYF
few | NA | TRBJ2-5 | TRBV10-3 | TGTGCCATCCTGAGGCGCTGGGGCGAGACCCAGTACTTC | CAILRRWGETQYF
few | TRBD1 | TRBJ1-1 | TRBV28 | TGTGCCACCTTCCGGGCAGGGGGGTGGGGCCGGGACACTGAAGCTTTCTTT | CATFRAGGWGRDTEAFF
NA | NA | TRBJ2-7 | TRBV12-3/TRBV12-4 | TGTGCCAGCAGTTTAGGTGGAGTTGGGCACTACGAGCAGTACTTC | CASSLGGVGHYEQYF
NA | TRBD1 | TRBJ1-4 | TRBV12-3/TRBV12-4 | TGTGCCAGCAGTGGTGGGACAGGGGGAGAAAAACTGTTTTTT | CASSGGTGGEKLFF
few | TRBD1 | TRBJ2-3 | TRBV3-1 | TGTGCCAGCAGCCCGAGGACAGGGGGCCGGGAAGATACGCAGTATTTT | CASSPRTGGREDTQYF
many | NA | TRBJ2-5 | TRBV12-3/TRBV12-4 | TGTGCCAGCAGATTTGTCGGGGGTGGAGAGACCCAGTACTTC | CASRFVGGGETQYF
NA | TRBD2 | TRBJ2-3 | TRBV11-2 | TGTGCCAGCAGCACCTCCCCCTGGGGCGGCGGGGGGTTCACAGATACGCAGTATTTT | CASSTSPWGGGGFTDTQYF
few | NA | TRBJ1-1 | TRBV11-2 | TGTGCCAGCAGCTTAATCCTAACTGAAGCTTTCTTT | CASSLILTEAFF
NA | NA | TRBJ2-2 | TRBV6-5 | TGTGCCAGCAGTTCCGTATCCAGCACCGGGGAGCTGTTTTTT | CASSSVSSTGELFF
NA | TRBD1 | TRBJ1-5 | TRBV7-2 | TGTGCCAGCAGCGAGGGGCCGCAGGGGGTTCAGCCCCAGCATTTT | CASSEGPQGVQPQHF
many | NA | TRBJ1-1 | TRBV5-6 | TGTGCCAGCAGCTTGGTTGGGATTGAAGCTTTCTTT | CASSLVGIEAFF
few | NA | TRBJ1-6 | TRBV5-1 | TGCGCCAGCAGCGCGATGGCGGATTCACCCCTCCACTTT | CASSAMADSPLHF
few | NA | TRBJ1-4 | TRBV6-6 | TGTGCCAGCAGTCAGTCTGAAAAACTGTTTTTT | CASSQSEKLFF
few | NA | TRBJ2-5 | TRBV5-1 | TGCGCCAGCAGCCGTCGACAAAGCCAAGAGACCCAGTACTTC | CASSRRQSQETQYF
few | NA | TRBJ1-2 | TRBV12-3/TRBV12-4 | TGTGCCAGCAGTCTCGGACGGACTAACTATGGCTACACCTTC | CASSLGRTNYGYTF
few | TRBD1 | TRBJ2-1 | TRBV5-1 | TGCGCCAGCAGGATGACCCTCGGGACAGGGAACAATGAGCAGTTCTTC | CASRMTLGTGNNEQFF
few | TRBD2 | TRBJ2-3 | TRBV6-5 | TGTGCCAGCAGTTACGTACGGGGGGGAGATACGCAGTATTTT | CASSYVRGGDTQYF
NA | NA | TRBJ2-5 | TRBV27 | TGTGCCAGCAGTCTCTCTCCCCATCAAGAGAACCAGTACTTC | CASSLSPHQENQYF
NA | NA | TRBJ2-1 | TRBV20-1 | TGCAGTGCTAGAGATCCCCGAACCTGGCGGGGAACCTACAATGAGCAGTTCTTC | CSARDPRTWRGTYNEQFF
few | NA | TRBJ2-2 | TRBV2 | TGTGCCAGCAGTGAAACGGGAGTTGTCACCGGGGAGCTGTTTTTT | CASSETGVVTGELFF
once | TRBD2 | TRBJ2-3 | TRBV18 | TGTGCCAGCTCACCGCTTAGCGGGGGAGGCACAGATACGCAGTATTTT | CASSPLSGGGTDTQYF
many | NA | TRBJ2-1 | TRBV7-2 | TGTGCCAGCAGCCGGGACATGCCCTGGGGCCCCTACAATGAGCAGTTCTTC | CASSRDMPWGPYNEQFF
NA | NA | TRBJ2-7 | TRBV6-5 | TGTGCCAGCAGTTTCATTTTAACGGGGGACGAGCAGTACTTC | CASSFILTGDEQYF
NA | TRBD1 | TRBJ2-5 | TRBV11-2 | TGTGCCAGCACCCGGGGGGAACTTATCGGGACAGGGATTGAGACCCAGTACTTC | CASTRGELIGTGIETQYF
many | TRBD2 | TRBJ2-3 | TRBV5-1 | TGCGCCAGCAGGTTTCTAGCGGGAGTGGAAGATACGCAGTATTTT | CASRFLAGVEDTQYF
NA | NA | TRBJ1-5 | TRBV7-2 | TGTGCCAGCCAGCCGGCTGGGAGCAATCAGCCCCAGCATTTT | CASQPAGSNQPQHF
NA | TRBD1 | TRBJ2-1 | TRBV7-9 | TGTGCCAGCAGCTCAGTTTCGGGACAGCGACATTGGAATGAGCAGTTCTTC | CASSSVSGQRHWNEQFF
NA | NA | TRBJ2-3 | TRBV3-1 | TGTGCCAGCACGCTAACCGGGAGCACAGATACGCAGTATTTT | CASTLTGSTDTQYF
NA | NA | TRBJ2-7 | TRBV29-1 | TGCAGCGTTGAAGTTGGAACCGGGACACCGCTGTACGAGCAGTACTTC | CSVEVGTGTPLYEQYF
many | TRBD2 | TRBJ2-3 | TRBV29-1 | TGCAGCGGTGGAGGGACTAGCGACACAGATACGCAGTATTTT | CSGGGTSDTDTQYF
few | TRBD1 | TRBJ2-2 | TRBV11-2 | TGTGCCAGCAGCCCCCCGGGACAGGCGTCCACCGGGGAGCTGTTTTTT | CASSPPGQASTGELFF
NA | TRBD2 | TRBJ2-7 | TRBV20-1 | TGCAGTGCTTTCCGACTAGCGGGAGTATCCTACGAGCAGTACTTC | CSAFRLAGVSYEQYF
many | TRBD1 | TRBJ2-3 | TRBV29-1 | TGCAGCGTCAATACAGGGGGCGCGCGCACAGATACGCAGTATTTT | CSVNTGGARTDTQYF
NA | NA | TRBJ1-2 | TRBV20-1 | TGCAGTGCTAGAGATAGAAGGGGCGGTCCTAACTATGGCTACACCTTC | CSARDRRGGPNYGYTF
few | NA | TRBJ1-5 | TRBV5-1 | TGCGCCAGCAGCGGACAGTCAGATCAGCCCCAGCATTTT | CASSGQSDQPQHF
NA | TRBD1 | TRBJ2-1 | TRBV27 | TGTGCCAGCAGAATTGGACAGGGGGCTTACAATGAGCAGTTCTTC | CASRIGQGAYNEQFF
few | TRBD2 | TRBJ2-7 | TRBV20-1 | TGCAGTGCCCGAAAAGGGAGCGGGATGGCCTCCTACGAGCAGTACTTC | CSARKGSGMASYEQYF
NA | NA | TRBJ2-7 | TRBV9 | TGTGCCAGCAGCCCCGTTTGGGATAGCTCCTACGAGCAGTACTTC | CASSPVWDSSYEQYF